This note documents a single T cell receptor beta chain sequence. Sequencing was performed with immunoSEQ multiplex PCR; in TCRdb, only in-frame clones are kept and a portion is missing. Here the sample spans 45,000 to 65,000 clones, about 80% being singletons. The source of the sample is a study of blood T cell repertoires in COVID-19. In the study overall: In each case, the material was cDNA or gDNA derived from T cells, B-cell-depleted T cells, or PBMCs.

This CDR3 is 13 amino acids long. The germline gives CDR1 GTSNPN, CDR2 SVGIG (reference sequence). V was cut by 6 bases and J by 0 bases, with 10 bases left in between. This receptor was obtained from a man in his fifties or sixties with acute or convalescent COVID-19. The sequenced material came from peripheral blood. The chain couples TRBV30 to TRBJ2-3, with D maybe TRBD2 (6 bases). Here the CDR3 reads CACGRTSTDTQYF. CDR3 coding DNA: TGTGCCTGTGGGAGGACTAGCACAGATACGCAGTATTTT.